The 20 T cell receptor beta chains below come from one sample, sequenced in a study of PD-L1 blockade in urothelial cancer. TCRdb's table, derived via immunoSEQ multiplex PCR, lists solely in-frame clones and lacks some. The data hold more than 65,000 clones, with about 85% observed a single time. The sequences come from PBMCs, collected around atezolizumab (anti-PD-L1) treatment. These receptor sequences come from a woman between 65 and 79 years old with urothelial cancer.

For this clone: The DNA is omitted, as the CDR3 cannot be located on it reliably, and the CDR3 follows TCRdb's listing. The J gene is TRBJ2-1, the V gene TRBV28; the D call in the table, TRBD1, was not verified against the DNA. With termini counted, the CDR3 has 16 amino acids. Germline CDR1 reads MDHEN; CDR2 reads SYDVKM. This chain's CDR3 is CASILDVGTANNEQFF.

V is TRBV29-1 and J is TRBJ2-3; 7 positions match TRBD1. Unmatched junction bases numbered 7, after V lost 1 base and J lost 6 bases. Germline assignment: CDR1 SQVTM and CDR2 ANQGSEA. The CDR3 length is 14 residues. The CDR3 region has the DNA TGCAGCGTTGAAGTGGCAGGGGGTCGTGATACGCAGTATTTT. Translated, it gives CSVEVAGGRDTQYF.

The CDR3 sequence is CASSPAGIQETQYF. The CDR3 DNA is TGTGCCAGCAGCCCAGCGGGGATTCAGGAGACCCAGTACTTC. V usage is TRBV11-1 and J usage is TRBJ2-5, with 7 bases fitting TRBD2. Losses at the gene ends were 5 bases for V and 5 bases for J; bases not matched to a gene: 8. This CDR3 spans 14 amino acids. Germline CDR1 and CDR2: SGHAT and FQDESV (reference sequence).

This clone has only one observation. CDR3: CASSTKPSLWETQYF. The DNA for the CDR3 is TGTGCCAGCAGCACTAAACCGTCGCTGTGGGAGACCCAGTACTTC. This sequence joins TRBV7-2 and TRBJ2-5; D gene unclear. The V end was cut by 5 bases, the J end by 5 bases, with 18 bases between. The CDR3 spans 15 residues. CDR1 and CDR2 from the germline V gene are SGHTA and FQGNSA.

This clone was observed a single time. The chain combines TRBV5-1 with TRBJ2-1; TRBD1 agrees at 9 bases. This CDR3 comprises 16 residues. Per germline, CDR1 SGHRS and CDR2 YFSETQ. Trimming at V came to 3 bases and at J to 2 bases, leaving 6 bases not matched to a gene. Here the CDR3 reads CASSSGTGGPYNEQFF. The DNA of the CDR3 is TGCGCCAGCAGCTCTGGAACAGGGGGCCCCTACAATGAGCAGTTCTTC.

The sample holds one count of this clone. The chain is built from TRBV23-1 and TRBJ1-1; 12 bases line up with TRBD1. TRBV23-1 is annotated as an ORF whose role is uncertain. The CDR3 spans 21 residues. Trimming removed 3 bases from V and 0 bases from J; junction bases left unmatched: 17. The CDR3 DNA follows: TGCGCCAGCAGTCACCTCCCGGGACAGGGGGCTTCGAGGGGCATGAACACTGAAGCTTTCTTT. This sequence encodes CASSHLPGQGASRGMNTEAFF.

The V and J genes are TRBV11-2 and TRBJ1-4; TRBD1 agrees at 7 bases. In germline, CDR1 is SGHAT, CDR2 FQNNGV. V was clipped by 5 bases and J by 8 bases; unmatched bases: 17. This CDR3 is 17 amino acids long. DNA of the CDR3: TGTGCCAGCAGCAAACCGAGGGGGCCCGCTCGAAAGGAAAAACTGTTTTTT. Its protein is CASSKPRGPARKEKLFF.

This clone has only one observation. This chain uses TRBV7-9 with TRBJ2-5; 8 bases match TRBD2. The CDR3 has 15 residues. Germline V CDR1 and CDR2: SEHNR, FQNEAQ (reference sequence). V was pared by 4 bases and J by 0 bases, with 4 bases of the junction left unmatched. Here the CDR3 reads CASSSPGLDQETQYF. DNA for the CDR3: TGTGCCAGCAGCTCCCCGGGACTAGACCAAGAGACCCAGTACTTC.

The chain carries TRBV10-3 and TRBJ1-3; 7 positions agree with TRBD1. Germline lookup yields CDR1 ENHRY and CDR2 SYGVKD. The CDR3 runs to 14 residues. J was trimmed by 6 bases and V by 2 bases; bases with no gene match: 4. In DNA, the CDR3 is TGTGCCATCAGTGAGATGGGACAGAAAAACACCATATATTTT. Its protein is CAISEMGQKNTIYF.

The CDR3 sequence: CASSPTGLVYGYTF. CDR3 DNA sequence: TGTGCCAGCAGCCCGACGGGACTCGTCTATGGCTACACCTTC. This sequence joins TRBV11-1 and TRBJ1-2, with TRBD1 as a possible D gene (5 bases). Germline loops: CDR1 SGHAT, CDR2 FQDESV (reference sequence). This CDR3 spans 14 amino acids. With 5 bases removed from V and 4 bases from J, the gap between germline ends came to 14 bases.

This clone was seen a handful of times. V usage is TRBV30 and J usage is TRBJ2-5; the D is unclear. V was shortened by 5 bases and J by 4 bases, with 8 bases between the two germline ends. Germline-derived CDR1 and CDR2 are GTSNPN and SVGIG (reference sequence). This CDR3 has 11 residues. This CDR3 is CAWSQRETQYF. The CDR3 DNA reads TGTGCCTGGTCGCAGCGAGAGACCCAGTACTTC.

This sequence joins TRBV6-5 and TRBJ2-5; 7 bases align to TRBD2. The CDR3 is made up of 15 amino acids. V trimming: 0 bases; J trimming: 4 bases; junction bases outside the gene matches: 5. Germline CDR1 and CDR2: MNHEY and SVGAGI. CDR3 loop: CASSYSQRGPETQYF. CDR3 coding DNA: TGTGCCAGCAGTTACTCGCAGCGGGGTCCAGAGACCCAGTACTTC.

The chain employs TRBV6-6 and TRBJ1-1; 8 bases agree with TRBD1. Germline CDR1 reads MNHNY; CDR2 reads SVGAGI (reference sequence). The CDR3 length is 16 residues. V shed 2 bases and J 0 bases; nucleotides not matched to a gene: 5. The CDR3 reads CASSYRRTGMNTEAFF. CDR3 nucleotide sequence: TGTGCCAGCAGTTACAGACGGACAGGGATGAACACTGAAGCTTTCTTT.

The chain combines TRBV28 with TRBJ2-7, with 15 bases lining up with TRBD2. Germline CDR1 and CDR2: MDHEN and SYDVKM. The CDR3 extends over 17 amino acids. V dropped 5 bases and J dropped 3; count of bases not matched to a gene: 8. The CDR3 region is CASSGSGLAGGRYEQYF. The CDR3 DNA sequence: TGTGCCAGCAGTGGATCGGGACTAGCGGGAGGACGCTACGAGCAGTACTTC. Together with reference TRBV28 and TRBJ2-7, the CDR3 gives the full variable domain: DVKVTQSSRYLVKRTGEKVFLECVQDMDHENMFWYRQDPGLGLRLIYFSYDVKMKEKGDIPEGYSVSREKKERFSLILESASTNQTSMYLCASSGSGLAGGRYEQYFGPGTRLTVT.

This chain joins TRBV9 and TRBJ2-7; 8 positions agree with TRBD1. This CDR3 is built from 15 residues. J gave up 4 bases and V 0 bases, and 6 bases lay outside the gene matches. Germline CDR1 reads SGDLS; CDR2 reads YYNGEE. The CDR3 spells CASSVAPRGLYEQYF. The CDR3 nucleotides are TGTGCCAGCAGCGTAGCGCCCAGGGGGCTTTACGAGCAGTACTTC.

This chain joins TRBV5-4 and TRBJ1-3, with 7 bases fitting TRBD1. Per germline, CDR1 SGHNT and CDR2 YYREEE (reference sequence). CDR3 length equals 14 residues. After removal of 7 bases from V and 0 bases from J, the junction contained 4 bases not matched to a gene. The CDR3 here is CASGGQSSGNTIYF. The CDR3 region has the DNA TGTGCCAGCGGGGGACAGAGCTCTGGAAACACCATATATTTT.

The chain employs TRBV30 and TRBJ2-5, with D possibly being TRBD2 (5 bases). V was trimmed by 7 bases and J by 5 bases, leaving 23 bases between them. The CDR3 length is 15 residues. Germline-derived CDR1 and CDR2 are GTSNPN and SVGIG (reference sequence). CDR3 DNA sequence: TGTGCCTACTTCCTTCCGGGGTATACTAGGGAGACCCAGTACTTC. Translating gives CAYFLPGYTRETQYF.

The chain combines TRBV10-3 with TRBJ1-2; a weak D match, TRBD1 (6 bases). Deletions cut 0 bases from V and 7 bases from J, with 15 bases between. The CDR3 is 15 residues long. Germline V gene sequence: CDR1 ENHRY, CDR2 SYGVKD. CDR3 residues: CAISESRTDTLGYTF. For the CDR3, the DNA is TGTGCCATCAGTGAGTCCAGGACAGACACCCTTGGCTACACCTTC.

The chain is built from TRBV6-1 and TRBJ2-3; 12 bases line up with TRBD1. The CDR3 contains 16 residues. The junction had 5 bases not matched to a gene; V was cut back by 3 bases and J by 4 bases. The germline V gene encodes CDR1 MNHNS and CDR2 SASEGT. The CDR3 coding sequence is TGTGCCAGCAGTGACTGGGGACAGGGGGCTTCAGATACGCAGTATTTT. Its protein product is CASSDWGQGASDTQYF.

This chain uses TRBV19 with TRBJ2-3, with TRBD2 identical over 9 bases. The J segment lost 3 bases and the V segment lost 5 bases, leaving 6 bases of the junction unmatched. This CDR3 contains 15 residues. Germline assignment: CDR1 LNHDA and CDR2 SQIVND (reference sequence). The CDR3 DNA is TGTGCCAGTAGTGTTCTAGCGGGATCGACAGATACGCAGTATTTT. Translated: CASSVLAGSTDTQYF.